This T cell receptor beta chain was sequenced during a study of blood T cell repertoires in COVID-19. Study details: T cells, B-cell-depleted T cells, or PBMCs provided the cDNA or gDNA that served as material.

Trimming took 3 bases from V and 4 from J; bases not matched to a gene: 9. This CDR3 has 16 amino acids. The germline V gene encodes CDR1 SGHDT and CDR2 YYEEEE. Original methodology: Researchers report that nucleated cell counts were estimated from reference gene primer amplification. TCRdb keeps only in-frame clones here, not all; method: immunoSEQ multiplex PCR. That table gives V, J and clone size, and the DNA gave D and trimming. The data contain around 290,000 clones, about 89% of them singletons. Study members were between about 18 and 100 years old and lived in about two dozen US regions. Cohorts were assigned according to the clinical history that participants reported. This clone appeared a few times.

The sequencing input was PBMCs or T cells enriched from blood (not recorded which). The sequence was collected from a woman aged 18 to 35 who had recovered from COVID-19. The chain uses TRBV5-6 and TRBJ1-2; 10 bases are a match to TRBD1. The CDR3 DNA is TGTGCCAGCAGCTCCTATGACAGGGGGCGAATCTATGGCTACACCTTC. It specifies CASSSYDRGRIYGYTF.